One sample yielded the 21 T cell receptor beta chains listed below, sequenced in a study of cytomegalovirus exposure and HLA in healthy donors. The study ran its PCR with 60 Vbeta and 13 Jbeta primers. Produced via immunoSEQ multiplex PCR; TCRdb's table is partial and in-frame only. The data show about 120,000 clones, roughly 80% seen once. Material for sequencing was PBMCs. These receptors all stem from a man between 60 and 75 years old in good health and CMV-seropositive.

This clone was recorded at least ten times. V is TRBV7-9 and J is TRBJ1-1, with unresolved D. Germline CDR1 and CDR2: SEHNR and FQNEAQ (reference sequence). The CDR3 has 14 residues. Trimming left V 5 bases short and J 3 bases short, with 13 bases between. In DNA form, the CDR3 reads TGTGCCAGCAGCCCCGAGGGCAGATACACTGAAGCTTTCTTT. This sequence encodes CASSPEGRYTEAFF.

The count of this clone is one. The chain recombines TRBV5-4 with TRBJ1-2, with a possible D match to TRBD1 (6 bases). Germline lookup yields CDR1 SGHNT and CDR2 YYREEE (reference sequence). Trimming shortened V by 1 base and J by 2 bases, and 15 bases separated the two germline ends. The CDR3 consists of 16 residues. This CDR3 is CASSLFRGAINYGYTF. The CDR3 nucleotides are TGTGCCAGCAGCTTGTTTCGGGGGGCGATAAACTATGGCTACACCTTC.

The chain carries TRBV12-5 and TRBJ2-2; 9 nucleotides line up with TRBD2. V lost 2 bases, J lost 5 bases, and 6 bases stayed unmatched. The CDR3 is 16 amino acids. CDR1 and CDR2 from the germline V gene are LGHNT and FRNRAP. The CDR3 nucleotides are TGTGCTAGTGGTTTGACGGGACTAGCCGGGACCGGGGAGCTGTTTTTT. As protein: CASGLTGLAGTGELFF.

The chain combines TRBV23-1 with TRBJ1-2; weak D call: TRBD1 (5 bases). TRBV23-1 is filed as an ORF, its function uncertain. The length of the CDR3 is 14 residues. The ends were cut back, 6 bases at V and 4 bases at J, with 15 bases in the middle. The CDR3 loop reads CASRRRGHTYGYTF. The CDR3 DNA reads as TGCGCCAGCAGAAGACGTGGACATACCTATGGCTACACCTTC.

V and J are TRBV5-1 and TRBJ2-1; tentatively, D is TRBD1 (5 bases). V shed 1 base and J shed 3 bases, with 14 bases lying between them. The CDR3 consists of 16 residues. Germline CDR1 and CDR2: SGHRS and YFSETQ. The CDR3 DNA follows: TGCGCCAGCAGCTTGTTGGGGCCGGAAAGCTACAATGAGCAGTTCTTC. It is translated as CASSLLGPESYNEQFF.

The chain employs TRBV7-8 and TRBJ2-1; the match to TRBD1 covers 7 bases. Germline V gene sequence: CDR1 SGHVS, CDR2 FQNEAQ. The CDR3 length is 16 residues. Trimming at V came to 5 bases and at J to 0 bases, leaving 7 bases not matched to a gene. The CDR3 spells CASSINRDSSYNEQFF. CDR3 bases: TGTGCCAGCAGCATAAACCGGGACAGCTCCTACAATGAGCAGTTCTTC.

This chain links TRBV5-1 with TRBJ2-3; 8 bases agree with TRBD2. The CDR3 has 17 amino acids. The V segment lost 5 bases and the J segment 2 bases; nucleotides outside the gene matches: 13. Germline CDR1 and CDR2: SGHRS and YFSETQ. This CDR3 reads CASSRLGGEGVTDTQYF. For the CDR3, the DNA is TGCGCCAGCAGTCGACTCGGGGGGGAGGGCGTCACAGATACGCAGTATTTT.

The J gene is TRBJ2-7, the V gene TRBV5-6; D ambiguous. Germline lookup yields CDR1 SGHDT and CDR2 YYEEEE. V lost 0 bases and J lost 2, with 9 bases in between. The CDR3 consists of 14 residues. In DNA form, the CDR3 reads TGTGCCAGCAGCTTGGGGCGGTTACCCTACGAGCAGTACTTC. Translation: CASSLGRLPYEQYF.

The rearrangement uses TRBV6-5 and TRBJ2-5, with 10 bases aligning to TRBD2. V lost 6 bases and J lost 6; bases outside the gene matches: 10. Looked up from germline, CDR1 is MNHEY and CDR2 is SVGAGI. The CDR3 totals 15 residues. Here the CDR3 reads CASSPSGGAIKTQYF. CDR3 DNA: TGTGCCAGCAGCCCGAGCGGGGGGGCCATAAAGACCCAGTACTTC.

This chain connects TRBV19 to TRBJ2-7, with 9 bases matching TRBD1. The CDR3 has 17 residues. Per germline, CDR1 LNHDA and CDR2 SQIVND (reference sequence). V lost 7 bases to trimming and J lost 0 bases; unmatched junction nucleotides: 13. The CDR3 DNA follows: TGTGCCAGTAACCCAACGACCGGGACAGGGAGCTCCTACGAGCAGTACTTC. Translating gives CASNPTTGTGSSYEQYF.

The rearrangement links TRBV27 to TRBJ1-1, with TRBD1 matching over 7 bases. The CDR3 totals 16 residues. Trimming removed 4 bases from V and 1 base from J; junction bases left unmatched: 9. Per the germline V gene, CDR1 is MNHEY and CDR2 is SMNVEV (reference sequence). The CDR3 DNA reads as TGTGCCAGCAGTTACAGGGGACCCCGGGAGAACACTGAAGCTTTCTTT. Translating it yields CASSYRGPRENTEAFF.

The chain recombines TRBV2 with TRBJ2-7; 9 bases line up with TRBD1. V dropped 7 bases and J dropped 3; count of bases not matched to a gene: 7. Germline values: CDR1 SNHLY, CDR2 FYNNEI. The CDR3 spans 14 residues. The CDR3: CASTRSTGGYEQYF. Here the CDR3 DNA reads TGTGCCAGCACCCGTTCGACAGGGGGCTACGAGCAGTACTTC. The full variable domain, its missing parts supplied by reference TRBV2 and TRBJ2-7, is EPEVTQTPSHQVTQMGQEVILRCVPISNHLYFYWYRQILGQKVEFLVSFYNNEISEKSEIFDDQFSVERPDGSNFTLKIRSTKLEDSAMYFCASTRSTGGYEQYFGPGTRLTVT.

The CDR3 here is CASSIRTGLGTEAFF. For the CDR3, the DNA is TGTGCCAGTAGTATTAGGACAGGGTTGGGCACTGAAGCTTTCTTT. The chain is built from TRBV19 and TRBJ1-1; 8 bases line up with TRBD1. CDR3 length: 15 residues. Looked up from germline, CDR1 is LNHDA and CDR2 is SQIVND (reference sequence). Germline trimming cut 3 bases from V and 4 bases from J; bases unmatched to any gene: 7.

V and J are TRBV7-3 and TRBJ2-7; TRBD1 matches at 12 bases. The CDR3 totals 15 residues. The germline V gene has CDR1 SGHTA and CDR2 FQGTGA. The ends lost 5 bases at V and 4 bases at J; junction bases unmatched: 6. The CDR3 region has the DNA TGTGCCAGCAGCGCTTGGGACAGGGGGCTGTACGAGCAGTACTTC. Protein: CASSAWDRGLYEQYF.

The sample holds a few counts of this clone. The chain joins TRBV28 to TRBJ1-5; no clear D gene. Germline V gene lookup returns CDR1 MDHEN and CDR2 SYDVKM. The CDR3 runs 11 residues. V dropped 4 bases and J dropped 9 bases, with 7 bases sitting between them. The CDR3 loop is CASSSPRPQHF. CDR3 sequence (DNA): TGTGCCAGCAGTTCCCCGCGGCCCCAGCATTTT.

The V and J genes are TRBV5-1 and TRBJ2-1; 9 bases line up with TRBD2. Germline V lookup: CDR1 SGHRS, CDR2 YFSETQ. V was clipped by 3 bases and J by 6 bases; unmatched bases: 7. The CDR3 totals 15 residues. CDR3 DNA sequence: TGCGCCAGCAGCTGGAATGTAGCGGGAGTCAATGAGCAGTTCTTC. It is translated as CASSWNVAGVNEQFF.

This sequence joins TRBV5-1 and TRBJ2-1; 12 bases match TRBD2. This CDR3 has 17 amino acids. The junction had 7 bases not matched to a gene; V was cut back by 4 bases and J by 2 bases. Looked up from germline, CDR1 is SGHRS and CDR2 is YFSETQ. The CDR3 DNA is TGCGCCAGCAGCCACCAAGCTAGCGGGAGGGCCTACAATGAGCAGTTCTTC. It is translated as CASSHQASGRAYNEQFF. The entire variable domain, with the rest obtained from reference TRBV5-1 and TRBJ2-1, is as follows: KAGVTQTPRYLIKTRGQQVTLSCSPISGHRSVSWYQQTPGQGLQFLFEYFSETQRNKGNFPGRFSGRQFSNSRSEMNVSTLELGDSALYLCASSHQASGRAYNEQFFGPGTRLTVL.

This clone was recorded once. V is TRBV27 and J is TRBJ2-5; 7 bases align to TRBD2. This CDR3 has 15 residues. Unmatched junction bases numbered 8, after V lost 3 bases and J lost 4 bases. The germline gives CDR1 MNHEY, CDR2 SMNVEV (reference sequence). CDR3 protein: CASSFGGGMSETQYF. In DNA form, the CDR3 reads TGTGCCAGCAGTTTTGGGGGGGGGATGTCAGAGACCCAGTACTTC.

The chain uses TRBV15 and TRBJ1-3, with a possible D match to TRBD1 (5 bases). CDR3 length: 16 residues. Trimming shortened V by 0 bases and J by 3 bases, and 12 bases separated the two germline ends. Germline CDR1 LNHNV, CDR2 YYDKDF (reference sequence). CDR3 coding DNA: TGTGCCACCAGCAGAGATCGACAGAGTCGTGGAAACACCATATATTTT. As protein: CATSRDRQSRGNTIYF.

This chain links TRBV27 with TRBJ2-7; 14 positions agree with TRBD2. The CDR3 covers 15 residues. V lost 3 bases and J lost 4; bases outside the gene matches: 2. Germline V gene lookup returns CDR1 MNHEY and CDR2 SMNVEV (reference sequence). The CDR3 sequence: CASSLGLAGVYEQYF. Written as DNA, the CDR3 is TGTGCCAGCAGTTTGGGACTAGCGGGAGTATACGAGCAGTACTTC.

CDR3 coding DNA: TGTGCCTGGAGTAAGGAGCGGGGGGTCTACAATGAGCAGTTCTTC. This codes for CAWSKERGVYNEQFF. The rearrangement joins TRBV30 to TRBJ2-1; 9 bases line up with TRBD2. There are 15 residues in the CDR3. The trim removed 2 bases at V and 3 bases at J, leaving 5 bases unmatched. The germline gives CDR1 GTSNPN, CDR2 SVGIG (reference sequence).